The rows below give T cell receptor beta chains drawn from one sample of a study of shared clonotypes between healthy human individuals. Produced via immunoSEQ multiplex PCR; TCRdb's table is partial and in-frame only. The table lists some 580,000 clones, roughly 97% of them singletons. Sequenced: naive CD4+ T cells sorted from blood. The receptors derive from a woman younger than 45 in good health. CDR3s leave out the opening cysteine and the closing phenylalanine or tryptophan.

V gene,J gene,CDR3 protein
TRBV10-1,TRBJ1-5,ASRVQPSGDQPQH
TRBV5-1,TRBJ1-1,ASSLGQAEAF
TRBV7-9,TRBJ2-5,ASSLGGAIGQETQY
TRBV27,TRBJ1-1,ASSPRGQTLIGEDTEAF
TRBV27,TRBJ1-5,ASSLNREGNQPQH
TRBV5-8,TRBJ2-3,ASSFSGKSTDTQY
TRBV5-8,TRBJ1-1,ASSLQNTEAF
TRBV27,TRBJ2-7,ASGTGSYEQY
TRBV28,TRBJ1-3,ASSLDAVGQRSGNTIY
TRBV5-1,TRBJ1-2,ASSFGQMEGYT
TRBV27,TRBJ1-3,ASRPQGASGNTIY
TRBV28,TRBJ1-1,ASSLYRAGSTEAF
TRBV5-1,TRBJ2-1,ASSLTSGGPYEQF
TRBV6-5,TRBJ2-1,ASKIPGTGRNEQF
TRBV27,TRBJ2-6,ASSDTGTGVSGANVLT
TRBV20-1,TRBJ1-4,SAPREKLF
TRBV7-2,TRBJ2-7,ASSLGEPGQGDFEQY
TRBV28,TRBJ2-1,ASRDSGRATYNEQF
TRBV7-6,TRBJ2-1,ASSLNGVEVWNEQF
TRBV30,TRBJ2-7,AWRVQGSYEQY
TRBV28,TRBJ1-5,ASSPLGGATSNQPQH
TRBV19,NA,ASMDEEYEQY
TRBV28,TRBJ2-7,ASSLTSGRNYEQY
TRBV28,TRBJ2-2,ASSPGTFTGELF
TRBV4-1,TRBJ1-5,ASSQYPGHGQNSNQPQH
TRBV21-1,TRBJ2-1,ASSKDDIAGGRGNEQF
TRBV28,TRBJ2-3,ASSLGLAVTDTQY
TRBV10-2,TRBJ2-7,ASTKLAGAYEQY
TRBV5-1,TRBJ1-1,ASSGQGGTEAF